Following are 14 T cell receptor beta chains from one sample sequenced in a study of T-cell memory formation after mild COVID-19. A single record per CDR3 protein comes from TCRdb applying MiXCR to the 5' RACE reads. The sample has roughly 450,000 distinct CDR3 sequences; roughly 20% are singletons. The material sequenced was PBMCs or a T cell subset sorted from them (not recorded which). The receptor set was obtained from an adult woman who had mild COVID-19 (a few samples of this study predate the infection). Cell type and time point are not known.

This clonotype was seen repeatedly, ten times or more. The chain recombines TRBV24-1 with TRBJ2-2; D is possibly TRBD2 (5 bases). This CDR3 spans 12 amino acids. Germline V gene lookup returns CDR1 KGHDR and CDR2 SFDVKD. V lost 8 bases and J lost 7, with 10 bases in between. The CDR3 DNA reads as TGTGCCACCACCAGCGGATACGGGGAGCTGTTTTTT. Protein product: CATTSGYGELFF.

The chain links TRBV6-1 to TRBJ2-7; D perhaps matches TRBD2 (5 bases). CDR1 and CDR2 (germline): MNHNS, SASEGT. V shed 1 base and J shed 6 bases, with 13 bases lying between them. This CDR3 region has 14 residues. CDR3 DNA sequence: TGTGCCAGCAGTGAAGGGATGTTTCGGGGCGAGCAGTACTTC. It encodes CASSEGMFRGEQYF.

This clonotype was detected only a few times. J is TRBJ1-4 and V is TRBV12-3 or TRBV12-4, with D uncertain. V lost 5 bases, J lost 8 bases, and 18 bases lay in between. This CDR3 region has 15 residues. CDR3 region: CASSPGSTLGEKLFF. DNA for the CDR3: TGTGCCAGCAGTCCTGGATCGACCCTAGGGGAAAAACTGTTTTTT.

This clonotype showed up just a few times. This chain connects TRBV19 to TRBJ1-4; a weak D match, TRBD1 (5 bases). Trimming took off 6 bases at V and 6 bases at J, with 11 bases between the two ends. The CDR3 is made up of 13 amino acids. The germline gives CDR1 LNHDA, CDR2 SQIVND (reference sequence). The CDR3 reads CASRGGADEKLFF. CDR3 nucleotides: TGTGCCAGTAGAGGAGGGGCGGATGAAAAACTGTTTTTT.

This clonotype was observed many times. The genes are TRBV12-3 or TRBV12-4 and TRBJ1-1; perhaps TRBD1 as D (5 bases). The CDR3 is 14 amino acids. Trimming cost V 3 bases and J 0 bases, with 8 bases left between them. The CDR3 coding sequence is TGTGCCAGCAGTTTTCGACAGTTGAACACTGAAGCTTTCTTT. Amino acids: CASSFRQLNTEAFF.

V is TRBV6-1 and J is TRBJ1-1; D remains unclear. This CDR3 has 13 residues. Germline V gene sequence: CDR1 MNHNS, CDR2 SASEGT. Trimming shortened V by 3 bases and J by 6 bases, and 11 bases separated the two germline ends. The CDR3 sequence: CASSELAGSEAFF. DNA for the CDR3: TGTGCCAGCAGTGAGTTGGCAGGCTCTGAAGCTTTCTTT.

The V and J genes are TRBV4-1 and TRBJ1-3; tentative D call: TRBD1 (5 bases). This CDR3 has 15 residues. Germline lookup yields CDR1 MGHRA and CDR2 YSYEKL. The V end was cut by 3 bases, the J end by 0 bases, with 9 bases between. The CDR3 here is CASSQDTFSGNTIYF. The CDR3 bases are TGCGCCAGCAGCCAGGACACCTTCTCTGGAAACACCATATATTTT.

The table lists this clonotype with a few counts. The J gene is TRBJ1-1, the V gene TRBV24-1; D is possibly TRBD1 (5 bases). The germline V and J ends were trimmed by 6 bases and 4 bases, with 11 bases remaining between them. The germline CDR1 and CDR2 sequences are KGHDR and SFDVKD. The CDR3 has 13 residues. CDR3 in amino acids: CATSLTGGTEAFF. DNA for the CDR3: TGTGCCACCAGTTTGACGGGGGGCACTGAAGCTTTCTTT.

A few counts support this clonotype. This sequence joins TRBV3-1 and TRBJ2-7; D possibly uses TRBD1 or TRBD2 (6 bases each). CDR3 length: 19 amino acids. The V and J ends lost 0 bases and 2 bases respectively, with 23 bases between them. Looked up from germline, CDR1 is LGHDT and CDR2 is YNNKEL (reference sequence). The CDR3, as DNA: TGTGCCAGCAGCCAAGATAACGGGGGCACCCGGGCCAATCCCTACGAGCAGTACTTC. This sequence encodes CASSQDNGGTRANPYEQYF.

The table lists this clonotype with a few counts. This chain links TRBV9 with TRBJ1-2, with 11 nucleotides matching TRBD1. CDR1 is SGDLS, CDR2 YYNGEE, per germline. V lost 4 bases, J lost 7 bases, and 9 bases stayed unmatched. This CDR3 region has 15 residues. CDR3 sequence: CASSSWTGGIAGYTF. The CDR3 region has the DNA TGTGCCAGCAGCTCCTGGACAGGGGGCATCGCTGGCTACACCTTC. Supplemented by reference TRBV9 and TRBJ1-2, the full variable domain reads DSGVTQTPKHLITATGQRVTLRCSPRSGDLSVYWYQQSLDQGLQFLIQYYNGEERAKGNILERFSAQQFPDLHSELNLSSLELGDSALYFCASSSWTGGIAGYTFGSGTRLTVV.

This rearrangement joins TRBV4-1 to TRBJ1-1; 10 bases align to TRBD1. This CDR3 is 20 amino acids long. Germline CDR1 is MGHRA and CDR2 is YSYEKL. The trim removed 2 bases at V and 1 base at J, leaving 16 bases unmatched. CDR3 DNA sequence: TGCGCCAGCAGCCAAAGGATTTCCGGGACAGGGGAGAGGAGGAACACTGAAGCTTTCTTT. Translating gives CASSQRISGTGERRNTEAFF.

This clonotype was recorded many times. The chain employs TRBV25-1 and TRBJ2-7, with 9 bases aligning to TRBD1. The CDR3 contains 16 residues. Germline loops: CDR1 MGHDK, CDR2 SYGVNS. Trimming at V came to 8 bases and at J to 1 base, leaving 12 bases not matched to a gene. The CDR3 sequence is CASASGWGTGSYEQYF. In DNA, the CDR3 is TGTGCCAGCGCAAGCGGATGGGGGACAGGGTCCTACGAGCAGTACTTC.

CDR3 nucleotides: TGTGCCAGCAGTGACTTGGTATTTTGCAATCAGCCCCAGCATTTT. Residues: CASSDLVFCNQPQHF. V and J are TRBV6-4 and TRBJ1-5; D call uncertain. Looked up from germline, CDR1 is MRHNA and CDR2 is SNTAGT. The length of the CDR3 is 15 residues. Trimming took 1 base from V and 2 from J, leaving 9 bases between them.

V usage is TRBV5-1 and J usage is TRBJ2-1; TRBD2 agrees at 14 bases. The length of the CDR3 is 20 residues. CDR1 is SGHRS, CDR2 YFSETQ, per germline. Trimming took 1 base from V and 2 from J; bases not matched to a gene: 11. DNA for the CDR3: TGCGCCAGCAGCTTGAAGAGGGGACTAGCGGGAGCGGCCCCCTACAATGAGCAGTTCTTC. Its protein is CASSLKRGLAGAAPYNEQFF.